This T cell receptor beta chain was profiled in a study of cytomegalovirus exposure and HLA in healthy donors. Notes on the study in general: Presence/absence analyses treated sequencing depth as roughly uniform across donors. Specificity of a few CMV-associated chains for CMV antigens was verified in vitro.

Use of 60 Vbeta and 13 Jbeta primers characterized the PCR. Clones were read by immunoSEQ multiplex PCR, and TCRdb kept only the in-frame ones, dropping some. The sample contains about 180,000 clones, over 60% of which appear only once. The germline gives CDR1 SGHNT, CDR2 YENEEA. The V and J ends lost 1 base and 12 bases respectively, with 7 bases between them. The CDR3 consists of 11 residues. With respect to this clone: What it binds is not known.

The chain employs TRBV11-3 and TRBJ2-4; D possibly corresponds to TRBD1 (5 bases). This clonotype was obtained from a man aged 35-49 years in good health and CMV-seropositive. The source material was PBMCs. The CDR3: CASSLVDSQYF. The CDR3 DNA reads as TGTGCCAGCAGCTTAGTAGACAGTCAGTACTTC.